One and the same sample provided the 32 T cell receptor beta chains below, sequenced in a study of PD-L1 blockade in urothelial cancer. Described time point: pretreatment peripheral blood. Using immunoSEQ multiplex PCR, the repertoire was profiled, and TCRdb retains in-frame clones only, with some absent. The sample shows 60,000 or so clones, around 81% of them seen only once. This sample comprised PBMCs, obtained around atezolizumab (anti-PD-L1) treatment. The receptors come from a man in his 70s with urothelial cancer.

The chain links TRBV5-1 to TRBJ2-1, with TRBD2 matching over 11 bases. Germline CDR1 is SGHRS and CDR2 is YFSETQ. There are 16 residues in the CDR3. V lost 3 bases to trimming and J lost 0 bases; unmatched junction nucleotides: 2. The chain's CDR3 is CASSSGTSGSYNEQFF. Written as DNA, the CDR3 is TGCGCCAGCAGCTCTGGGACTAGCGGCTCCTACAATGAGCAGTTCTTC. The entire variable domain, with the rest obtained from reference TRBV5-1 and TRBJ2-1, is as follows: KAGVTQTPRYLIKTRGQQVTLSCSPISGHRSVSWYQQTPGQGLQFLFEYFSETQRNKGNFPGRFSGRQFSNSRSEMNVSTLELGDSALYLCASSSGTSGSYNEQFFGPGTRLTVL.

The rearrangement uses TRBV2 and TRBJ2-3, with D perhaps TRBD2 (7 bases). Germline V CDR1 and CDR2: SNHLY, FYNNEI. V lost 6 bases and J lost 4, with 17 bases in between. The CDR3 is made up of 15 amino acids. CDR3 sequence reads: CASSGWRGGADTQYF. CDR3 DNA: TGTGCCAGCAGCGGATGGAGGGGGGGCGCAGATACGCAGTATTTT.

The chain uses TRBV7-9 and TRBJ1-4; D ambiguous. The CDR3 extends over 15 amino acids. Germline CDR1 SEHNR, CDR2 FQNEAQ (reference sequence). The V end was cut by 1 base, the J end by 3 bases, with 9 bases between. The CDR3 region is CASSLEEAANEKLFF. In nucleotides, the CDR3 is TGTGCCAGCAGCTTAGAGGAGGCGGCTAATGAAAAACTGTTTTTT.

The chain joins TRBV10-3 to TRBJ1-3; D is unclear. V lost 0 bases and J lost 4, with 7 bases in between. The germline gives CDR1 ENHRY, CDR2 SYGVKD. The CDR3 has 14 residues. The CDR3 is CAISESRAGNTIYF. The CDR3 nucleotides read TGTGCCATCAGTGAGTCCCGCGCCGGAAACACCATATATTTT.

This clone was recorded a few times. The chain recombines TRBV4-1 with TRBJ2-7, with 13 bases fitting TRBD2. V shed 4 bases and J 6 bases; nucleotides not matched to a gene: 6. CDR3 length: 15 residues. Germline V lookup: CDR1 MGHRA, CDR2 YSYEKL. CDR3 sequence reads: CASSLGLAGVSEQYF. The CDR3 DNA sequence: TGCGCCAGCAGCCTCGGACTAGCGGGAGTCAGCGAGCAGTACTTC.

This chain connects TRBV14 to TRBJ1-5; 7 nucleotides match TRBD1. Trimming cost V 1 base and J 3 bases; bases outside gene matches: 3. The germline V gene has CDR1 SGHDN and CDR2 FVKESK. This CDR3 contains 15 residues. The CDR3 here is CASSQGQGPNQPQHF. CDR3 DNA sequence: TGTGCCAGCAGCCAAGGACAGGGTCCCAATCAGCCCCAGCATTTT.

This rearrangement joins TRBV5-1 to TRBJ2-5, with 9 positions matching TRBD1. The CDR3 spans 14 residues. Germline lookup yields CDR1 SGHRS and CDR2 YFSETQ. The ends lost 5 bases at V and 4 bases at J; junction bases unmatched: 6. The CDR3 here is CASSRDREGETQYF. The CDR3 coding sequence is TGCGCCAGCAGTCGGGACAGGGAGGGAGAGACCCAGTACTTC.

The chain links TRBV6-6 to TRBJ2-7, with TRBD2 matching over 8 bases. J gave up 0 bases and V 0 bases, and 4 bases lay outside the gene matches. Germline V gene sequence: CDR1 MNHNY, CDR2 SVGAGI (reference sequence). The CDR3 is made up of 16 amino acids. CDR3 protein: CASSYSRSGSSYEQYF. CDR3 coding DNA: TGTGCCAGCAGTTACTCTAGGAGCGGGAGCTCCTACGAGCAGTACTTC.

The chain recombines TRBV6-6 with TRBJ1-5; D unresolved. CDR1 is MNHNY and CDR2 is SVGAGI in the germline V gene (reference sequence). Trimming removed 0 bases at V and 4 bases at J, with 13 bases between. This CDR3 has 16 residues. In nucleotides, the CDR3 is TGTGCCAGCAGTTACTCGATGTTCACTTCTAATCAGCCCCAGCATTTT. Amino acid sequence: CASSYSMFTSNQPQHF.

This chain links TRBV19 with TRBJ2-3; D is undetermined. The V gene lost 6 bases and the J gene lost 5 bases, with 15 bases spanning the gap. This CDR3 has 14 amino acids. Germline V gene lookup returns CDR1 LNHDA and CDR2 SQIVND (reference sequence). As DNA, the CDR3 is TGTGCCAGTAGACCCTCTAGAGTAGGAGATACGCAGTATTTT. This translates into CASRPSRVGDTQYF.

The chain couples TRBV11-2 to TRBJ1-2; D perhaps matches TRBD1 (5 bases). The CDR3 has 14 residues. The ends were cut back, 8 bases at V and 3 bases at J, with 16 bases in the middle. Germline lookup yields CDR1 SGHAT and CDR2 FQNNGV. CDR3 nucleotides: TGTGCCAGCGGCGAGAGATCAGGGTACTATGGCTACACCTTC. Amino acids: CASGERSGYYGYTF.

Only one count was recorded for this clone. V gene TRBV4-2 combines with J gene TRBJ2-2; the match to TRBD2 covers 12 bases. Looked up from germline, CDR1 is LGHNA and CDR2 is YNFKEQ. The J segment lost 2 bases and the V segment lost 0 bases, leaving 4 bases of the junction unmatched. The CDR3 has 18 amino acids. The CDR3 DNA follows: TGTGCCAGCAGCCAAGAACTAGCGGGAGGACAAAACACCGGGGAGCTGTTTTTT. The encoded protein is CASSQELAGGQNTGELFF.

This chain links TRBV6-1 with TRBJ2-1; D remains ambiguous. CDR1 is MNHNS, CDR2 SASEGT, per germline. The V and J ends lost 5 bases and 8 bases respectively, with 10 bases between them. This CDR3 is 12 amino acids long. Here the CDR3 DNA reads TGTGCCAGCAGTCTCCCGTCCCATGAGCAGTTCTTC. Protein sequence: CASSLPSHEQFF.

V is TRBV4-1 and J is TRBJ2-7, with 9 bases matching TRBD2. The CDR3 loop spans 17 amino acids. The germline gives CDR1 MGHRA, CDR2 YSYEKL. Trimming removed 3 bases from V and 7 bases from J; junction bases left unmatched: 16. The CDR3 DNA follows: TGCGCCAGCAGCCAGGCGGTTGGACTAGCGCGATCTATAGAGCAGTACTTC. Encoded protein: CASSQAVGLARSIEQYF.

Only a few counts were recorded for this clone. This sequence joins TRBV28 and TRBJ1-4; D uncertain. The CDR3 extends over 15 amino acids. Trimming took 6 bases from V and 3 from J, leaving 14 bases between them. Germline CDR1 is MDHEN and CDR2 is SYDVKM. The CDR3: CASSLGAEANEKLFF. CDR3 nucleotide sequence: TGTGCCAGCAGCCTAGGTGCAGAAGCTAATGAAAAACTGTTTTTT.

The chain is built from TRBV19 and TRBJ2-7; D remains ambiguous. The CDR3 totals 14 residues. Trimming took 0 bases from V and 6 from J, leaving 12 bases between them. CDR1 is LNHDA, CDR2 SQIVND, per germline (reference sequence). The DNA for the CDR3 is TGTGCCAGTAGTATAGAATCTTCCGTGAGCGAGCAGTACTTC. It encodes CASSIESSVSEQYF. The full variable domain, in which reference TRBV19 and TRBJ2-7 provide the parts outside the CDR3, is DGGITQSPKYLFRKEGQNVTLSCEQNLNHDAMYWYRQDPGQGLRLIYYSQIVNDFQKGDIAEGYSVSREKKESFPLTVTSAQKNPTAFYLCASSIESSVSEQYFGPGTRLTVT.

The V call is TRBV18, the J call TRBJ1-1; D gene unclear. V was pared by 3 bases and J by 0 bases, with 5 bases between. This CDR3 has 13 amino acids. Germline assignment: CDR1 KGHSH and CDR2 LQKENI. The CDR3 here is CASSPGLNTEAFF. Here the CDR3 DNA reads TGTGCCAGCTCACCCGGGTTGAACACTGAAGCTTTCTTT.

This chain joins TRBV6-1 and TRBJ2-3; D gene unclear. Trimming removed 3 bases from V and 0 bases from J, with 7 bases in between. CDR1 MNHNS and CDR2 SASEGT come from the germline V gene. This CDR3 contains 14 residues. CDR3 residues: CASSDGFSTDTQYF. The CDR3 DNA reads TGTGCCAGCAGTGACGGGTTTAGCACAGATACGCAGTATTTT.

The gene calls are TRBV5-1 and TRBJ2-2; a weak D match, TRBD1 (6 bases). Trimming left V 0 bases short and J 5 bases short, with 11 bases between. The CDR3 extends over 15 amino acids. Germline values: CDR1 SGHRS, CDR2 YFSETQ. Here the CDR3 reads CASSLEPGETGELFF. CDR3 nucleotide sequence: TGCGCCAGCAGCTTGGAGCCAGGGGAGACCGGGGAGCTGTTTTTT.

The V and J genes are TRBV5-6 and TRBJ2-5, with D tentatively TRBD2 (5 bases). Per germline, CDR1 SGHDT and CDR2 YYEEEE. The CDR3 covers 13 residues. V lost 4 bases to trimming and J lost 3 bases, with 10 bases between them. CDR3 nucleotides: TGTGCCAGCAGCCTGAGGGAAGAAGAGACCCAGTACTTC. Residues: CASSLREEETQYF.

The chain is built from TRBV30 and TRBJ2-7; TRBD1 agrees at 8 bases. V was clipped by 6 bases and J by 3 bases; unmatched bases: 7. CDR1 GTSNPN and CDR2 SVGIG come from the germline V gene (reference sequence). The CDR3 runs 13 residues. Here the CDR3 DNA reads TGTGCCTGCGGGGACAGGAACATCTACGAGCAGTACTTC. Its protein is CACGDRNIYEQYF. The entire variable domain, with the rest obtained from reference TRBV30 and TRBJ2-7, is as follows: SQTIHQWPATLVQPVGSPLSLECTVEGTSNPNLYWYRQAAGRGLQLLFYSVGIGQISSEVPQNLSASRPQDRQFILSSKKLLLSDSGFYLCACGDRNIYEQYFGPGTRLTVT.

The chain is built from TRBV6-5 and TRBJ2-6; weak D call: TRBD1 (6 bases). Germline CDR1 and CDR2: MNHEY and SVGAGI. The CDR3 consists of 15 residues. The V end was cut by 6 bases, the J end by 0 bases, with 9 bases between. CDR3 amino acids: CASSVDSSGANVLTF. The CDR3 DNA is TGTGCCAGCAGCGTGGACAGCTCTGGGGCCAACGTCCTGACTTTC.

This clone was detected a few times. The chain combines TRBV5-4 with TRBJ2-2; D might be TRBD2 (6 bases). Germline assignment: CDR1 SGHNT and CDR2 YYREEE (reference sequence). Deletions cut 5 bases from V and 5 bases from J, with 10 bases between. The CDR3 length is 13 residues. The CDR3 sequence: CASSLTRTGELFF. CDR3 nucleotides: TGTGCCAGCAGTTTGACTAGAACCGGGGAGCTGTTTTTT.

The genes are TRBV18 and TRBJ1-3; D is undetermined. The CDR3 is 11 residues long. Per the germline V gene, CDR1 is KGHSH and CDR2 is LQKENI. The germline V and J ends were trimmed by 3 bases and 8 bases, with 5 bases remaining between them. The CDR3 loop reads CASSPQDTIYF. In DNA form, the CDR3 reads TGTGCCAGCTCACCCCAGGACACCATATATTTT.

The CDR3 protein is CAISKQGFSYEQYF. In DNA, the CDR3 is TGTGCCATCAGTAAACAGGGTTTCTCCTACGAGCAGTACTTC. The gene calls are TRBV10-3 and TRBJ2-7; TRBD1 is a possible D gene (6 bases). The CDR3 runs 14 residues. Germline assignment: CDR1 ENHRY and CDR2 SYGVKD. The V gene lost 5 bases and the J gene lost 0 bases, with 11 bases spanning the gap.

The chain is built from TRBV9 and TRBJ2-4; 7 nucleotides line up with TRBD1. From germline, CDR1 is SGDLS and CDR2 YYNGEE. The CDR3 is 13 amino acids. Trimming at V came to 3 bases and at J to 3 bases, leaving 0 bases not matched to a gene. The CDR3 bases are TGTGCCAGCAGCGGGGACAGCAAAAACATTCAGTACTTC. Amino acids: CASSGDSKNIQYF.

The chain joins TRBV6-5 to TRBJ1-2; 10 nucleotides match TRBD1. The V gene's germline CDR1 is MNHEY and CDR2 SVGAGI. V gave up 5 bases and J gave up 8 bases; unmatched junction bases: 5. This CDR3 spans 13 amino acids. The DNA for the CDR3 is TGTGCCAGCAGTCGGACAGGGGGGCGAGGCTACACCTTC. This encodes CASSRTGGRGYTF.

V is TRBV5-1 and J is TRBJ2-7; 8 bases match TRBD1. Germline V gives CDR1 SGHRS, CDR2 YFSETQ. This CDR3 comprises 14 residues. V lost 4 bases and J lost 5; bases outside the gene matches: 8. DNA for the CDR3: TGCGCCAGCAGCCTCCGACAGGGGTGGAACGAGCAGTACTTC. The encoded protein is CASSLRQGWNEQYF.

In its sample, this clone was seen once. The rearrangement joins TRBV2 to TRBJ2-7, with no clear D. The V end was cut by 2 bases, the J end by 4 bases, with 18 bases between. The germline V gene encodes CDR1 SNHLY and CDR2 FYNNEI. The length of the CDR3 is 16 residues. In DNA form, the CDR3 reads TGTGCCAGCAGTGAATTTGCCCGGTCTAGTAGGTACGAGCAGTACTTC. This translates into CASSEFARSSRYEQYF.

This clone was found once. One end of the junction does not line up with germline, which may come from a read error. CDR3 residues: CASSQVGEENTF. The CDR3 nucleotides read TGCGCCAGCAGCCAAGTAGGTGAGGAGAATACTTTC. The chain is built from TRBV4-1 and TRBJ2-7; D remains unclear. Looked up from germline, CDR1 is MGHRA and CDR2 is YSYEKL. CDR3 length: 12 residues.

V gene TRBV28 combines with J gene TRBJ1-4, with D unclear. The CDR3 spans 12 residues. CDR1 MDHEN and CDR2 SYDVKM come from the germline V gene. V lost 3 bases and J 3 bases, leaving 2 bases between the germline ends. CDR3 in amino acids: CASSFSNEKLFF. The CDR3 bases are TGTGCCAGCAGTTTCTCTAATGAAAAACTGTTTTTT.

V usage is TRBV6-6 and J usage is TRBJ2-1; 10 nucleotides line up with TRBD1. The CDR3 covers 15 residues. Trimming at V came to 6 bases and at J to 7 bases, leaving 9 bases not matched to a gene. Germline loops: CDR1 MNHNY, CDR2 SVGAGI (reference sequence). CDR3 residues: CASSFRQGARNEQFF. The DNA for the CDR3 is TGTGCCAGCAGCTTCAGACAGGGGGCACGGAATGAGCAGTTCTTC.